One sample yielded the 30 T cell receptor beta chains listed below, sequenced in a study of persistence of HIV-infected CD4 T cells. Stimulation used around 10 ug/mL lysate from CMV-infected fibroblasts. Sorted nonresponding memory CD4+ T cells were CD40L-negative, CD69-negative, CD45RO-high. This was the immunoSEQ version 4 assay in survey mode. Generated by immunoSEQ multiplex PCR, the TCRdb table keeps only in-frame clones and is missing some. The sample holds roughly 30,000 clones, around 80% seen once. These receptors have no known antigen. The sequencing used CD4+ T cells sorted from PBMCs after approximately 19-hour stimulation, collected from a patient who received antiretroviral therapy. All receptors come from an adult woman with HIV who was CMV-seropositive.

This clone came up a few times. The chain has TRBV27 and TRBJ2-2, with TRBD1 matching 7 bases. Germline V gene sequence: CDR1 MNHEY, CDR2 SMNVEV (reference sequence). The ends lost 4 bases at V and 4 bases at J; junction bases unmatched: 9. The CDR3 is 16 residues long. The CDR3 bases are TGTGCCAGCAGTTCCACGACAGGGTCGATCACCGGGGAGCTGTTTTTT. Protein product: CASSSTTGSITGELFF.

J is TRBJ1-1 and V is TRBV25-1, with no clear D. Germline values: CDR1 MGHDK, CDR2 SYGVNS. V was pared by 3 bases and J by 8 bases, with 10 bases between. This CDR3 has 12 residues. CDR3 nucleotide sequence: TGTGCCAGCAGTGACCGGACGTACGAAGCTTTCTTT. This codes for CASSDRTYEAFF.

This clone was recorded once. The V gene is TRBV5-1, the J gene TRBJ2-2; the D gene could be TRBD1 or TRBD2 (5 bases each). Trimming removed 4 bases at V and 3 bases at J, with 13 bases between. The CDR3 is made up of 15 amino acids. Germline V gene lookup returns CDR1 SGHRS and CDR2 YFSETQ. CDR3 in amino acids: CASSTVMGDTGELFF. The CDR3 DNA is TGCGCCAGCAGCACGGTTATGGGGGACACCGGGGAGCTGTTTTTT.

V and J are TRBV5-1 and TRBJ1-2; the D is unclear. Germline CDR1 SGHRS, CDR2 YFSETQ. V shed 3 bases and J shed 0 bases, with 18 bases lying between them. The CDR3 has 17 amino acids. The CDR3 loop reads CASSSGRAPQANYGYTF. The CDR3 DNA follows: TGCGCCAGCAGCTCTGGTAGAGCCCCGCAAGCTAACTATGGCTACACCTTC.

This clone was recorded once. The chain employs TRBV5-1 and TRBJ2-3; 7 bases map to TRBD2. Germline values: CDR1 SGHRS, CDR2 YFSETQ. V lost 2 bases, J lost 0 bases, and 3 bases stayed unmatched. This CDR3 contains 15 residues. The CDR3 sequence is CASSLPSGSTDTQYF. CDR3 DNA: TGCGCCAGCAGCTTACCTAGCGGTAGCACAGATACGCAGTATTTT.

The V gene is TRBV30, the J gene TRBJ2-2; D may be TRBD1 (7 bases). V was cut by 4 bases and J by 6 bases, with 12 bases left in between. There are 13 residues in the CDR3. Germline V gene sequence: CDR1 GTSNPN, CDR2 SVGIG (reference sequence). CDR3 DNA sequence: TGTGCCTGGACCGACAGGGAGGCCGGGGAGCTGTTTTTT. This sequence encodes CAWTDREAGELFF.

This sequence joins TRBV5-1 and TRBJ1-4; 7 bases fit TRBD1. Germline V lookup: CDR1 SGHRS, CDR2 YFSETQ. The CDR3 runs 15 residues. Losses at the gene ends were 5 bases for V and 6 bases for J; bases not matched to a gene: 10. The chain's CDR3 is CASRNQPRGDEKLFF. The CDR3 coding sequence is TGCGCCAGCAGAAATCAGCCCAGGGGGGATGAAAAACTGTTTTTT.

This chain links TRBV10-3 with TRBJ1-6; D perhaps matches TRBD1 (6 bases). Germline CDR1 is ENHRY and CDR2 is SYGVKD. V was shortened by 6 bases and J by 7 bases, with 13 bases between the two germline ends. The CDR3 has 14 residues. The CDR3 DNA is TGTGCCATCAGGAGACAGGCGGACAATTCACCCCTCCACTTT. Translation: CAIRRQADNSPLHF.

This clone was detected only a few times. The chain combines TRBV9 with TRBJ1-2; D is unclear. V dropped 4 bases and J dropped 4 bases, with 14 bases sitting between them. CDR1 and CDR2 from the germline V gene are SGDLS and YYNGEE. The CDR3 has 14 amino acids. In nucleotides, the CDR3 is TGTGCCAGCAGCCCTCGGGAGGGTCGCTATGGCTACACCTTC. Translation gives CASSPREGRYGYTF. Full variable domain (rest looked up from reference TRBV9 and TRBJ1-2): DSGVTQTPKHLITATGQRVTLRCSPRSGDLSVYWYQQSLDQGLQFLIQYYNGEERAKGNILERFSAQQFPDLHSELNLSSLELGDSALYFCASSPREGRYGYTFGSGTRLTVV.

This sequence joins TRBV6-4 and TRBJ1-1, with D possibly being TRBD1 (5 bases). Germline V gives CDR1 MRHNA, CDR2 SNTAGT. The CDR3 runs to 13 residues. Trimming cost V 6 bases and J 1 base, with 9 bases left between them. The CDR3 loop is CASSRAGNTEAFF. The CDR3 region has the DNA TGTGCCAGCAGCAGGGCAGGGAACACTGAAGCTTTCTTT.

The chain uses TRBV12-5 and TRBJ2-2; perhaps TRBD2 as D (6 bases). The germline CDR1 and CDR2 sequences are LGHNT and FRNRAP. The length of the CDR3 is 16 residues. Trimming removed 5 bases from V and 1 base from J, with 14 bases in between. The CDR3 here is CASGAHGGVNTGELFF. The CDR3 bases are TGTGCTAGTGGTGCTCATGGAGGGGTGAACACCGGGGAGCTGTTTTTT.

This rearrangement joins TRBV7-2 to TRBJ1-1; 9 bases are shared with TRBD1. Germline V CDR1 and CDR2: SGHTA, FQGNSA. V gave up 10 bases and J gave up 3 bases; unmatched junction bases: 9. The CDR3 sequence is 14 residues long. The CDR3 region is CATEVGTGYTEAFF. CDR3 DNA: TGTGCCACCGAGGTAGGGACAGGGTACACTGAAGCTTTCTTT.

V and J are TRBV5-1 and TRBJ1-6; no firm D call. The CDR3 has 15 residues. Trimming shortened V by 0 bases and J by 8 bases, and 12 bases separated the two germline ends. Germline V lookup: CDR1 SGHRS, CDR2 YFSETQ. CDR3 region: CASSLAGRPDSPLHF. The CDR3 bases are TGCGCCAGCAGCTTGGCTGGCAGGCCAGATTCACCCCTCCACTTT.

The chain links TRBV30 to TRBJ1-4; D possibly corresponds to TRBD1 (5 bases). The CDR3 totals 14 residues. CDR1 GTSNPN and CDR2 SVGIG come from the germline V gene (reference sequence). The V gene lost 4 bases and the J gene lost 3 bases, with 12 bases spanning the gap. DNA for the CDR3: TGTGCCTGGACTCCGGGACTCTCTAATGAAAAACTGTTTTTT. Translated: CAWTPGLSNEKLFF.

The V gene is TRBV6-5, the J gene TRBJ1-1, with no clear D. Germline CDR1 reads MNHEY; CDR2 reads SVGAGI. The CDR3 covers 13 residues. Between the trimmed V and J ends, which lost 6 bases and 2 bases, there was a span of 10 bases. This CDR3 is CASRFRINTEAFF. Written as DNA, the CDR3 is TGTGCCAGCAGATTCCGGATAAACACTGAAGCTTTCTTT.

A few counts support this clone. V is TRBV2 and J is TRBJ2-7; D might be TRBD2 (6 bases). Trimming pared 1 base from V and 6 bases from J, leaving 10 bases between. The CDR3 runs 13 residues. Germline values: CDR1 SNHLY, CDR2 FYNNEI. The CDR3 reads CASSEGGMGEQYF. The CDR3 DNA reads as TGTGCCAGCAGTGAAGGCGGGATGGGCGAGCAGTACTTC. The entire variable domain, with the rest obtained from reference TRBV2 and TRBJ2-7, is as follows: EPEVTQTPSHQVTQMGQEVILRCVPISNHLYFYWYRQILGQKVEFLVSFYNNEISEKSEIFDDQFSVERPDGSNFTLKIRSTKLEDSAMYFCASSEGGMGEQYFGPGTRLTVT.

CDR3 coding DNA: TGCGCCAGCAGTTACGGGACGGAACCCTCCTATGGCTACACCTTC. It encodes CASSYGTEPSYGYTF. This chain uses TRBV5-1 with TRBJ1-2; D might be TRBD1 (5 bases). The CDR3 length is 15 residues. CDR1 and CDR2 (germline): SGHRS, YFSETQ. Trimming stripped 5 bases from V and 4 bases from J, with 18 bases between.

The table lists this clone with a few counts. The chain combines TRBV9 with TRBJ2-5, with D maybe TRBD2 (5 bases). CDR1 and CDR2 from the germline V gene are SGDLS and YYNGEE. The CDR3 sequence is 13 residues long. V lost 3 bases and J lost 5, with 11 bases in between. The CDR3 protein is CASSDGVRETQYF. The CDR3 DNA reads TGTGCCAGCAGCGACGGGGTCCGGGAGACCCAGTACTTC. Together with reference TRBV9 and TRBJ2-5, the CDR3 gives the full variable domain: DSGVTQTPKHLITATGQRVTLRCSPRSGDLSVYWYQQSLDQGLQFLIQYYNGEERAKGNILERFSAQQFPDLHSELNLSSLELGDSALYFCASSDGVRETQYFGPGTRLLVL.

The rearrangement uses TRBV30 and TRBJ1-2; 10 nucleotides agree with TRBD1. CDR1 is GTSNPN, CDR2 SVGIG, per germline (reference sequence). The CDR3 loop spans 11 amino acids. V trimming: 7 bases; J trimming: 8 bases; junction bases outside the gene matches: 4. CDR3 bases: TGTGCCTCCTGGACAGGGGGAGGCTACACCTTC. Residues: CASWTGGGYTF.

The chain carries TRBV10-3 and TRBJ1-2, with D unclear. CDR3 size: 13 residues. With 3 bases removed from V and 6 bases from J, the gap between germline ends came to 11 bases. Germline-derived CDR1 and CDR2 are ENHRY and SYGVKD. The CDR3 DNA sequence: TGTGCCATCAGTGAAAAGGGTTTCGATGGCTACACCTTC. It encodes CAISEKGFDGYTF.

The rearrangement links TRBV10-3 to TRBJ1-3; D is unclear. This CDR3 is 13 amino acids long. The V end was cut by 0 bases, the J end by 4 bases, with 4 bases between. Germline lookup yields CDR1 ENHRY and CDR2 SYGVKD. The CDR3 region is CAISESEGNTIYF. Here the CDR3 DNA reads TGTGCCATCAGTGAGTCGGAAGGAAACACCATATATTTT.

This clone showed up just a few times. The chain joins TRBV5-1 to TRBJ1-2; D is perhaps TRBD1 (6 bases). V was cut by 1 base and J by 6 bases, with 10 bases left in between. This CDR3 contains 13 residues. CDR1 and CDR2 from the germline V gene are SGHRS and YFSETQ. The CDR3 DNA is TGCGCCAGCAGCTTGTCTACAGGGAATGGCTACACCTTC. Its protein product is CASSLSTGNGYTF.

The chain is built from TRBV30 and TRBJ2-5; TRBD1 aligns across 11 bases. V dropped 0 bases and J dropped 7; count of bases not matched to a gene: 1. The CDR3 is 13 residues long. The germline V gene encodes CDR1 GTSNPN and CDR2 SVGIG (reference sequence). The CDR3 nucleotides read TGTGCCTGGAGTGTAGGGACAGGGGGGACCCAGTACTTC. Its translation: CAWSVGTGGTQYF.

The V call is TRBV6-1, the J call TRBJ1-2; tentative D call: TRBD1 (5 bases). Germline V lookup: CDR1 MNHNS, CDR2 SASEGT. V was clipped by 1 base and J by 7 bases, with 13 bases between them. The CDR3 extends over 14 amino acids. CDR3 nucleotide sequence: TGTGCCAGCAGTGAAGGACAGAGTTCTAGTGGCTACACCTTC. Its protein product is CASSEGQSSSGYTF.

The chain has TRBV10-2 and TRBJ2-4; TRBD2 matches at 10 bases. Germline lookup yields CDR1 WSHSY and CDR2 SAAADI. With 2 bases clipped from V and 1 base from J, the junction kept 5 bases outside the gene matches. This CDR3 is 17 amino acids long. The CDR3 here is CASSELSGGLAKNIQYF. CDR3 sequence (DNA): TGCGCCAGCAGTGAGCTTAGCGGGGGGTTGGCCAAAAACATTCAGTACTTC.

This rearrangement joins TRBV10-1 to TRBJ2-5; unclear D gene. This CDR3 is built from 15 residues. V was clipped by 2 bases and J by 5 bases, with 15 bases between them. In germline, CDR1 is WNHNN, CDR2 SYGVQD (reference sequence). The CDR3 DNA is TGCGCCAGCAGTGAGGGGCAGTCGGGCTGGGAGACCCAGTACTTC. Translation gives CASSEGQSGWETQYF.

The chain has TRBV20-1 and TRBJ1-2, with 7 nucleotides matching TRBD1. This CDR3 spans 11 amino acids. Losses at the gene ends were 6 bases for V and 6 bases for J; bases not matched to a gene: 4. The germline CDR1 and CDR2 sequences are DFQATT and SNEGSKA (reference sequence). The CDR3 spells CSASRGDGYTF. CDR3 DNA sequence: TGCAGTGCGAGCAGGGGGGATGGCTACACCTTC.

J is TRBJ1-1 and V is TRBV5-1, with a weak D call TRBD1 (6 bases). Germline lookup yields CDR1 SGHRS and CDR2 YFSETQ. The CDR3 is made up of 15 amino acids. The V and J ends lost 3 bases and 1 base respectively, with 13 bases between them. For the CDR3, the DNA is TGCGCCAGCAGCTGGGCGGGGGCAGAGAACACTGAAGCTTTCTTT. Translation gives CASSWAGAENTEAFF.

CDR3 sequence reads: CAWSEGLPGNTIYF. As DNA, the CDR3 is TGTGCCTGGAGTGAGGGCCTCCCTGGAAACACCATATATTTT. V and J are TRBV30 and TRBJ1-3; D is unclear. The germline V gene encodes CDR1 GTSNPN and CDR2 SVGIG (reference sequence). Trimming left V 1 base short and J 2 bases short, with 9 bases between. This CDR3 is 14 amino acids long.

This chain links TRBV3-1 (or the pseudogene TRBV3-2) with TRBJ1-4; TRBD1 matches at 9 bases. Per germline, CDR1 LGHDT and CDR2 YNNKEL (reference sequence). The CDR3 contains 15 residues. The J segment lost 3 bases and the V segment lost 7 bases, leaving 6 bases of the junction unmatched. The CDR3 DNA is TGTGCCAGCACTGGGACAGGGCCCCCTAATGAAAAACTGTTTTTT. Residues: CASTGTGPPNEKLFF.